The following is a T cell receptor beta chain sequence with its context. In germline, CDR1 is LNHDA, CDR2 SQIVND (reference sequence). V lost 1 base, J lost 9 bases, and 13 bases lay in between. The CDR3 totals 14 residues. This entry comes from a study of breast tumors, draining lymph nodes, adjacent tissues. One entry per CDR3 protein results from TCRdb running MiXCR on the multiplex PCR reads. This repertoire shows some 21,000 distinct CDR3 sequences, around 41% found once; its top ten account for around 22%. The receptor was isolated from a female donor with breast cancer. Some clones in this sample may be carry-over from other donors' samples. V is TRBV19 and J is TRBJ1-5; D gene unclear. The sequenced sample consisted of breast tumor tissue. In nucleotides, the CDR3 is TGTGCCAGTAGTATAGGTGAGGGTGTGGGGCCCCAGCATTTT. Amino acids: CASSIGEGVGPQHF.